These 9 T cell receptor beta chains originate from one sample sequenced in a study of T-cell memory formation after mild COVID-19. Via MiXCR, TCRdb re-called the 5' RACE reads, giving one row per CDR3 protein. The sample consists of roughly 250,000 distinct CDR3 sequences, approximately 16% of them appearing once. The sequenced material came from PBMCs or a T cell subset sorted from them (not recorded which). Source of these receptors: a man aged 18 to 29 who had mild COVID-19 (a few samples of this study predate the infection). Cell type and time point are not known.

This clonotype was detected only once. The V call is TRBV4-1, the J call TRBJ2-1; TRBD2 matches at 7 bases. J lost 3 bases, V lost 1 base, and 6 bases had no gene match. The CDR3 spans 16 residues. Germline CDR1 is MGHRA and CDR2 is YSYEKL. Written as DNA, the CDR3 is TGCGCCAGCAGCCAAGGGGGAGGGTTGTACTACAATGAGCAGTTCTTC. This codes for CASSQGGGLYYNEQFF.

This clonotype came up a few times. The J gene is TRBJ2-1, the V gene TRBV18; D possibly corresponds to TRBD2 (5 bases). The V gene's germline CDR1 is KGHSH and CDR2 LQKENI. Trimming stripped 4 bases from V and 5 bases from J, with 12 bases between. The CDR3 has 14 residues. CDR3 DNA sequence: TGTGCCAGCTCACTAGCGTCGAGGGACAATGAGCAGTTCTTC. Its translation is CASSLASRDNEQFF.

The chain has TRBV29-1 and TRBJ1-1; D not certain. Trimming stripped 7 bases from V and 1 base from J, with 16 bases between. The CDR3 totals 14 residues. CDR1 SQVTM and CDR2 ANQGSEA come from the germline V gene. As DNA, the CDR3 is TGCAGCGCCCAAGCCCAGCCGGGGAACACTGAAGCTTTCTTT. It translates to CSAQAQPGNTEAFF.

The chain recombines TRBV5-5 with TRBJ2-2; the match to TRBD1 covers 9 bases. CDR3 length: 14 residues. CDR1 SGHKS and CDR2 YYEKEE come from the germline V gene (reference sequence). V was pared by 5 bases and J by 5 bases, with 4 bases of the junction left unmatched. The CDR3 DNA follows: TGTGCCAGCAGGACAGGGGGGTGGACCGGGGAGCTGTTTTTT. Its protein product is CASRTGGWTGELFF.

The sample holds a few counts of this clonotype. The V gene is TRBV7-2, the J gene TRBJ2-6, with 16 nucleotides matching TRBD2. Germline loops: CDR1 SGHTA, CDR2 FQGNSA. The CDR3 length is 18 residues. V gave up 5 bases and J gave up 4 bases; unmatched junction bases: 5. The CDR3 DNA follows: TGTGCCAGCAGCCGGGGACTAGCGGGGGGGCACGGGGCCAACGTCCTGACTTTC. Amino acid sequence: CASSRGLAGGHGANVLTF.

The rearrangement uses TRBV5-1 and TRBJ2-7; possibly TRBD1 for D (6 bases). There are 14 residues in the CDR3. The germline V gene encodes CDR1 SGHRS and CDR2 YFSETQ. Trimming pared 0 bases from V and 5 bases from J, leaving 12 bases between. CDR3 DNA sequence: TGCGCCAGCAGCTTGGACCCAGGGGTAGACGAGCAGTACTTC. It codes for CASSLDPGVDEQYF.

The chain combines TRBV6-5 with TRBJ2-7; D is perhaps TRBD2 (5 bases). The germline gives CDR1 MNHEY, CDR2 SVGAGI. This CDR3 comprises 14 residues. Trimming pared 7 bases from V and 6 bases from J, leaving 19 bases between. CDR3 sequence: CASMNRGRQIEQYF. The CDR3 region has the DNA TGTGCCAGCATGAATCGAGGGCGACAAATCGAGCAGTACTTC.

This clonotype was seen a handful of times. This chain connects TRBV4-1 to TRBJ2-7; no clear D. The CDR3 runs 13 residues. The germline V gene encodes CDR1 MGHRA and CDR2 YSYEKL. The V and J ends lost 3 bases and 8 bases respectively, with 14 bases between them. The CDR3 region is CASSHPWSSQQYF. CDR3 in DNA: TGCGCCAGCAGCCACCCTTGGAGCTCACAGCAGTACTTC.

The J gene is TRBJ2-7, the V gene TRBV7-8; D gene ambiguous. V gave up 4 bases and J gave up 7 bases, with 17 bases separating them. From germline, CDR1 is SGHVS and CDR2 FQNEAQ. This CDR3 has 14 amino acids. This chain's CDR3 is CASSSGVGQFEQYV. The CDR3 DNA follows: TGTGCCAGCAGCTCGGGCGTAGGGCAATTTGAGCAGTACGTC.